One T cell receptor (beta chain) is described in this entry. The antigen remains unidentified. Germline V lookup: CDR1 SGHRS, CDR2 YFSETQ. The V end lost 0 bases, the J end lost 0 bases, and 13 bases lay between the germline ends. This CDR3 comprises 16 residues. The record originates from a study of long-term antiretroviral therapy in people with HIV. The study, taken as a whole, reports: Blood collection from about 2003 to 2018 possibly occurred under older ART regimens.

The run of the v3.0 immunoSEQ assay was at survey level. Assay: immunoSEQ multiplex PCR; the TCRdb copy retains only in-frame clones and omits some. The profile shows tens of thousands of clones, over 90% of them singletons. The chain links TRBV5-1 to TRBJ2-7, with D uncertain. This specimen consisted of unsorted PBMCs, obtained 3.7 years after starting antiretroviral therapy. This TCR derives from a woman aged 45-65 years with HIV. CDR3 sequence (DNA): TGCGCCAGCAGCTTGGTGGGTAGTACTATCTCCTACGAGCAGTACTTC. Encoded protein: CASSLVGSTISYEQYF.